This is a list of T cell receptor beta chains from one sample in a study of beta chain features in type 1 diabetes. This table comes from immunoSEQ multiplex PCR, and its TCRdb copy is limited to in-frame clones, with some not included. The sample lists roughly 300,000 clones, roughly a tenth occurring once. Sequencing was done on a sample of central memory CD4+ T cells from blood. The receptors were sampled from a man aged 25-40 years with type 1 diabetes. Each CDR3 is given with its conserved first and last residue. The order of the fields is V gene, D gene, clone size, J gene, CDR3 protein, CDR3 DNA. D genes are given only for firm matches. The size entry is marked missing in some rows and otherwise reads once, few, many or a size class.

TRBV11-2	TRBD2	.	TRBJ2-3	CASSLIAGGLTDTQYF	TGTGCCAGCAGCTTAATAGCGGGGGGCCTCACAGATACGCAGTATTTT
TRBV30	TRBD1	.	TRBJ2-3	CAGPRDRYTDTQYF	TGTGCCGGACCCCGGGACAGGTACACAGATACGCAGTATTTT
TRBV7-2	.	.	TRBJ2-5	CASSQDGTQETQYF	TGTGCCAGCAGCCAAGATGGGACCCAAGAGACCCAGTACTTC
TRBV5-6	.	.	TRBJ2-6	CASSGAFSGANVLTF	TGTGCCAGCAGCGGGGCTTTCTCTGGGGCCAACGTCCTGACTTTC
TRBV4-3	TRBD2	few	TRBJ2-3	CASSPGLAGGSADTQYF	TGCGCCAGCAGCCCGGGACTAGCGGGGGGATCCGCAGATACGCAGTATTTT
TRBV7-2	.	.	TRBJ2-5	CASSLWGAGETQYF	TGTGCCAGCAGCTTATGGGGGGCAGGGGAGACCCAGTACTTC
TRBV27	.	.	TRBJ1-3	CASRPLGLNSGNTIYF	TGTGCCAGCAGGCCTCTCGGACTAAACTCTGGAAACACCATATATTTT
TRBV7-9	.	.	TRBJ2-5	CASSLQVQGRETQYF	TGTGCCAGCAGCTTACAAGTGCAGGGCCGGGAGACCCAGTACTTC
TRBV7-2	TRBD2	.	TRBJ2-7	CASSLTSGVGFSYEQYF	TGTGCCAGCAGCTTAACTAGCGGGGTTGGATTTTCCTACGAGCAGTACTTC
TRBV6-6	.	few	TRBJ1-1	CASRPLTGPGDTEAFF	TGTGCCAGCAGACCCCTCACAGGGCCAGGAGACACTGAAGCTTTCTTT
TRBV2	.	.	TRBJ1-4	CASSSPGATNEKLFF	TGTGCCAGCAGTTCTCCAGGGGCAACTAATGAAAAACTGTTTTTT
TRBV7-6	.	few	TRBJ2-7	CASSLAVGVEQYF	TGTGCCAGCAGCTTAGCCGTCGGAGTAGAGCAGTACTTC
TRBV5-1	.	.	TRBJ1-1	CASSLQELMNTEAFF	TGCGCCAGCAGCTTGCAGGAACTAATGAACACTGAAGCTTTCTTT
TRBV4-1	.	few	TRBJ2-3	CASSQTWGGTDTQYF	TGCGCCAGCAGCCAAACGTGGGGCGGCACAGATACGCAGTATTTT
TRBV6-6	.	few	TRBJ2-4	CASSYRTVAKNIQYF	TGTGCCAGCAGTTACAGGACAGTTGCCAAAAACATTCAGTACTTC
TRBV11-3	.	.	TRBJ2-5	CASSLGQAYGTQYF	TGTGCCAGCAGCTTAGGGCAGGCCTATGGGACCCAGTACTTC
TRBV6-6	.	few	TRBJ1-6	CASSYGGASPLHF	TGTGCCAGCAGTTACGGAGGAGCTTCACCCCTCCACTTT
TRBV11-2	.	few	TRBJ2-2	CASSSGAWADGTGELFF	TGTGCCAGCAGCTCAGGGGCCTGGGCAGATGGCACCGGGGAGCTGTTTTTT
TRBV6-5	TRBD1	few	TRBJ2-7	CASSLDRLLEQYF	TGTGCCAGCAGTTTGGACAGGCTCCTAGAGCAGTACTTC
TRBV7-9	TRBD1	few	TRBJ1-6	CASIKGQENSPLHF	TGTGCCAGCATAAAGGGACAGGAGAATTCACCCCTCCACTTT
TRBV12-5	.	.	TRBJ1-1	CASGFDREAFF	TGTGCTAGTGGGTTCGACAGGGAAGCTTTCTTT
TRBV30	.	.	TRBJ1-3	CAWRRTAGGNTIYF	TGTGCCTGGAGGAGGACGGCCGGGGGAAACACCATATATTTT
TRBV29-1	TRBD1	few	TRBJ2-3	CSVDRGQEEDTQYF	TGCAGCGTAGACAGGGGGCAAGAGGAAGATACGCAGTATTTT
TRBV4-1	TRBD2	few	TRBJ2-1	CASSPQERGALNKEQFF	TGCGCCAGCAGCCCCCAAGAGCGGGGGGCCCTTAATAAAGAGCAGTTCTTC
TRBV7-2	.	few	TRBJ2-1	CASRAEGKSNEQFF	TGTGCCAGCAGGGCGGAAGGGAAGTCCAATGAGCAGTTCTTC